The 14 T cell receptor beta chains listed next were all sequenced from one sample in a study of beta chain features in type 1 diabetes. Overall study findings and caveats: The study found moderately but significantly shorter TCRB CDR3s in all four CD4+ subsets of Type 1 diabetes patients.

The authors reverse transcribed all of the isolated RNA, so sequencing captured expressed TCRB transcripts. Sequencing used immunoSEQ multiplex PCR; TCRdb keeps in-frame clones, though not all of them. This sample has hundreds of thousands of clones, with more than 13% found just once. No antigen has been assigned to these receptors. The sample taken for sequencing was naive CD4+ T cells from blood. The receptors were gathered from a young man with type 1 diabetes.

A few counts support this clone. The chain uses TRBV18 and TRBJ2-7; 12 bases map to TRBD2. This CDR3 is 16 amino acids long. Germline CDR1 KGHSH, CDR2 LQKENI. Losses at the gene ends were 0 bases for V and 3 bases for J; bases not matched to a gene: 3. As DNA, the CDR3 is TGTGCCAGCTCACCACCCCTAGCGGGAGGGTTCTACGAGCAGTACTTC. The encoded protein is CASSPPLAGGFYEQYF.

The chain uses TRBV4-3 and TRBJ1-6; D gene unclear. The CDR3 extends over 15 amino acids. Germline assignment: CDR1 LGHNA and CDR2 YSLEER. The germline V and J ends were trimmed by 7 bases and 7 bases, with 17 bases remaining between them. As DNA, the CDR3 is TGCGCCAGCAAAGGAAGCGCGATCTGGAATTCACCCCTCCACTTT. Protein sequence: CASKGSAIWNSPLHF.

CDR3 sequence reads: CASSLEDRVYNEQFF. CDR3 sequence (DNA): TGCGCCAGCAGCTTGGAAGACAGGGTGTACAATGAGCAGTTCTTC. This chain uses TRBV5-1 with TRBJ2-1; 7 nucleotides agree with TRBD1. V lost 0 bases, J lost 4 bases, and 4 bases stayed unmatched. The CDR3 consists of 15 residues. Germline assignment: CDR1 SGHRS and CDR2 YFSETQ.

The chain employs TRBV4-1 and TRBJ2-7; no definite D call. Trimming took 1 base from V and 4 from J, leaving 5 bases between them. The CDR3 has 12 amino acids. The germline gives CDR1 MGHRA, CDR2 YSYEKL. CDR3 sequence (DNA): TGCGCCAGCAGCCAAGGCGTATACGAGCAGTACTTC. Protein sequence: CASSQGVYEQYF.

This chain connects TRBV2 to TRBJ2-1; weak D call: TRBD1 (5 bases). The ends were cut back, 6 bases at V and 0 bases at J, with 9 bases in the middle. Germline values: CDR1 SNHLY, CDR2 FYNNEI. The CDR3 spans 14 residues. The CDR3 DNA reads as TGTGCCAGCAGCCCGACAGCCTCCTACAATGAGCAGTTCTTC. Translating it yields CASSPTASYNEQFF.

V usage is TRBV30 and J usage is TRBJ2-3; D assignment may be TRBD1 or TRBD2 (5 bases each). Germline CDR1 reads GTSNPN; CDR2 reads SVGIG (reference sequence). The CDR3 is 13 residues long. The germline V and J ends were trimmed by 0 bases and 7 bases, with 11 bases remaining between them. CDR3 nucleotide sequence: TGTGCCTGGAGTGTATCCGGGGCTAATACGCAGTATTTT. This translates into CAWSVSGANTQYF. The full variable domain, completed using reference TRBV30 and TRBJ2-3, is SQTIHQWPATLVQPVGSPLSLECTVEGTSNPNLYWYRQAAGRGLQLLFYSVGIGQISSEVPQNLSASRPQDRQFILSSKKLLLSDSGFYLCAWSVSGANTQYFGPGTRLTVL.

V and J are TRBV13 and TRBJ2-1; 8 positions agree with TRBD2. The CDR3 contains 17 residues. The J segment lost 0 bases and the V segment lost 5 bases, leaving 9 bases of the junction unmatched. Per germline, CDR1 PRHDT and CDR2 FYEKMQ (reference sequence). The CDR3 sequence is CASSQVAGQSSYNEQFF. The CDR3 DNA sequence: TGTGCCAGCAGCCAAGTAGCGGGACAAAGCTCCTACAATGAGCAGTTCTTC. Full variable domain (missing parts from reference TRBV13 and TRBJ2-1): AAGVIQSPRHLIKEKRETATLKCYPIPRHDTVYWYQQGPGQDPQFLISFYEKMQSDKGSIPDRFSAQQFSDYHSELNMSSLELGDSALYFCASSQVAGQSSYNEQFFGPGTRLTVL.

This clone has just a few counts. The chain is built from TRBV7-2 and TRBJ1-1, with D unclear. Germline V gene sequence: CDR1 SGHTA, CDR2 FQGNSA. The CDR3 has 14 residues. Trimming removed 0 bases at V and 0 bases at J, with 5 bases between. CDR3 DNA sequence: TGTGCCAGCAGCTTAGCCCAGATGAACACTGAAGCTTTCTTT. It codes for CASSLAQMNTEAFF.

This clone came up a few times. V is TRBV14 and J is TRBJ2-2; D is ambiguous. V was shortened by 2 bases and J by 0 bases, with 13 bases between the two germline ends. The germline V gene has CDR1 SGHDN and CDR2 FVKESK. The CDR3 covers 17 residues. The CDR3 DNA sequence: TGTGCCAGCAGCCAACCATTACTGGCAACGAACACCGGGGAGCTGTTTTTT. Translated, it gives CASSQPLLATNTGELFF.

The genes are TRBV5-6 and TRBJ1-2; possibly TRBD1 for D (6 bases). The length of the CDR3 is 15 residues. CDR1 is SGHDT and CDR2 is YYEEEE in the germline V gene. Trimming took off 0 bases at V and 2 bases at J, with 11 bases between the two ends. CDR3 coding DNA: TGTGCCAGCAGCTTGGTGGACAGAGGAAACTATGGCTACACCTTC. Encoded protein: CASSLVDRGNYGYTF.

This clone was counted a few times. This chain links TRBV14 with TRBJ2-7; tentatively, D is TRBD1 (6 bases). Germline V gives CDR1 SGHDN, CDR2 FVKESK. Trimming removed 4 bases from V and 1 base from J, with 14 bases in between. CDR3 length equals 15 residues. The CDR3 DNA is TGTGCCAGCAGCCCAGGGGTTGGATTGTCCTACGAGCAGTACTTC. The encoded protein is CASSPGVGLSYEQYF. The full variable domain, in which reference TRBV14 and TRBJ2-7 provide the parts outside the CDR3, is EAGVTQFPSHSVIEKGQTVTLRCDPISGHDNLYWYRRVMGKEIKFLLHFVKESKQDESGMPNNRFLAERTGGTYSTLKVQPAELEDSGVYFCASSPGVGLSYEQYFGPGTRLTVT.

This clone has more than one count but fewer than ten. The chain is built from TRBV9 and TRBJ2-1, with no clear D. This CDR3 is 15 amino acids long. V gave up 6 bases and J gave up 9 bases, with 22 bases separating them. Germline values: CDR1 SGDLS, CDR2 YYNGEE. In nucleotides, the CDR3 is TGTGCCAGCACCCCTTCGGGCCCCTCCTGGGGTGAGCAGTTCTTC. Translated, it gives CASTPSGPSWGEQFF. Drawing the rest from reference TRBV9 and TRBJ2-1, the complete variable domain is DSGVTQTPKHLITATGQRVTLRCSPRSGDLSVYWYQQSLDQGLQFLIQYYNGEERAKGNILERFSAQQFPDLHSELNLSSLELGDSALYFCASTPSGPSWGEQFFGPGTRLTVL.

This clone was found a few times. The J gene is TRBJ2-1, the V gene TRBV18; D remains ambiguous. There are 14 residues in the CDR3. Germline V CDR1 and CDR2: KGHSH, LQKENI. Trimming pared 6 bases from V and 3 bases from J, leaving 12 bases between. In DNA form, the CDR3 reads TGTGCCAGCTCGCCTGACCATTTCTACAATGAGCAGTTCTTC. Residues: CASSPDHFYNEQFF.

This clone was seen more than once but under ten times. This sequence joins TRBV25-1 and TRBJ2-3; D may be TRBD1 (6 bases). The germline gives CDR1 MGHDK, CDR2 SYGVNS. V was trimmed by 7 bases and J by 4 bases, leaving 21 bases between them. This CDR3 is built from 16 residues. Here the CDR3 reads CASIDTTRGYADTQYF. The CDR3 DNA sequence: TGTGCCAGCATTGACACAACCAGGGGTTACGCAGATACGCAGTATTTT. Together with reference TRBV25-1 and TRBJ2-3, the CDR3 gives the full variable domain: EADIYQTPRYLVIGTGKKITLECSQTMGHDKMYWYQQDPGMELHLIHYSYGVNSTEKGDLSSESTVSRIRTEHFPLTLESARPSHTSQYLCASIDTTRGYADTQYFGPGTRLTVL.